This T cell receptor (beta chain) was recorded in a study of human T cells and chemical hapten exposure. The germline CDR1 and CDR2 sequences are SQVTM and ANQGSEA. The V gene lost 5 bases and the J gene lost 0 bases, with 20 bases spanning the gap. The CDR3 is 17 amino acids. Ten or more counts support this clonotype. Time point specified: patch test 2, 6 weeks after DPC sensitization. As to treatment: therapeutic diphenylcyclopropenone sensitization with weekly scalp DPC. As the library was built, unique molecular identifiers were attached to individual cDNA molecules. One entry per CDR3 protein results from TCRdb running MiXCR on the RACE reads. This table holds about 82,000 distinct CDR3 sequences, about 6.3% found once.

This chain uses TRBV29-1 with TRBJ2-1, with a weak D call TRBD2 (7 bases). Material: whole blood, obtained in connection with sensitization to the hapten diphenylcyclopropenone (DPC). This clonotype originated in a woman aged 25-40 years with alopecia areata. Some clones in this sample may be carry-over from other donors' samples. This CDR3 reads CSVNPPGGQSSYNEQFF. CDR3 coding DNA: TGCAGCGTTAACCCCCCCGGGGGGCAGAGCTCCTACAATGAGCAGTTCTTC.